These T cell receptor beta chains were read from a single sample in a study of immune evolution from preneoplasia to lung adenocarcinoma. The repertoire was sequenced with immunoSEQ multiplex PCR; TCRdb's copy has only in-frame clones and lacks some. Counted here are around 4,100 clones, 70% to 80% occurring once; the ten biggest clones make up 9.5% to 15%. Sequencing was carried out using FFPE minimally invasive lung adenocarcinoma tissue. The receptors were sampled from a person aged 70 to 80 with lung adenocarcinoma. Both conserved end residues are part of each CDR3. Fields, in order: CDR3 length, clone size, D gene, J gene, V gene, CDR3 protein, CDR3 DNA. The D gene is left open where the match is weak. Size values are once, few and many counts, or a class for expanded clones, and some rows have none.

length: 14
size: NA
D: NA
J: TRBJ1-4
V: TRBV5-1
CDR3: CASSLGGNNEKLFF
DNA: TGCGCCAGCAGCTTAGGGGGGAATAATGAAAAACTGTTTTTT

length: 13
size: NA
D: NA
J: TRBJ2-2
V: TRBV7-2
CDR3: CASSADFTGDLFF
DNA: TGTGCCAGCAGCGCGGACTTCACCGGGGACCTGTTTTTT

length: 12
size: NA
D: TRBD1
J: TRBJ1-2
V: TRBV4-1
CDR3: CASSRGQVGYTF
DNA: TGCGCCAGCAGCCGCGGACAGGTTGGCTACACCTTC

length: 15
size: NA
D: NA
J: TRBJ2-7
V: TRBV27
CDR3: CASSRGLMGLGEQYF
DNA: TGTGCCAGCAGTCGGGGACTTATGGGGTTAGGGGAGCAGTACTTC

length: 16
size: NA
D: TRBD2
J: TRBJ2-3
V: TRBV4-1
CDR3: CASSPRGREAGNTQYF
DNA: TGCGCCAGCAGCCCCCGCGGACGGGAGGCGGGGAATACGCAGTATTTT

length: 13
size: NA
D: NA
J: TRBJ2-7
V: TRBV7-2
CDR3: CASSLGYVLEQYF
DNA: TGTGCCAGCAGCTTGGGGTATGTCCTCGAGCAGTACTTC

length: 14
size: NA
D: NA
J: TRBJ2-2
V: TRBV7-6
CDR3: CASSLGGDTGELFF
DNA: TGTGCCAGCAGCTTAGGGGGGGACACCGGGGAGCTGTTTTTT

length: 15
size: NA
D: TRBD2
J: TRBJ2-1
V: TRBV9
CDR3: CASSVTTSGDNEQFF
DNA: TGTGCCAGCAGCGTAACAACTAGCGGGGACAATGAGCAGTTCTTC

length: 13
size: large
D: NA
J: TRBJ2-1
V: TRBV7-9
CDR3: CASSLARDNEQFF
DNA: TGTGCCAGCAGCTTAGCCCGTGACAATGAGCAGTTCTTC

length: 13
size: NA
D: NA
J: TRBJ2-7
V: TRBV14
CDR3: CASSQDPHYEQYF
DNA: TGTGCCAGCAGCCAAGACCCTCACTACGAGCAGTACTTC

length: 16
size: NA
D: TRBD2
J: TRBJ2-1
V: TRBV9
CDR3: CASSGGLAGEFGEQFF
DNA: TGTGCCAGCAGCGGTGGACTAGCGGGAGAATTTGGCGAGCAGTTCTTC

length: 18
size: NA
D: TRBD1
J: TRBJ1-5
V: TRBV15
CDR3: CATSRVQWGQEDNQPQHF
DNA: TGTGCCACCAGCAGAGTTCAGTGGGGACAGGAAGACAATCAGCCCCAGCATTTT

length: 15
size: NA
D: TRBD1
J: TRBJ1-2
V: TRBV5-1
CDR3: CASSLMGQANYGYTF
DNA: TGCGCCAGCAGCTTAATGGGACAGGCTAACTATGGCTACACCTTC

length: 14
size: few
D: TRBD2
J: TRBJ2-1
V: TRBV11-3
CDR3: CASSLSSGSDEQFF
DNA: TGTGCCAGCAGCTTATCTAGCGGGAGCGATGAGCAGTTCTTC

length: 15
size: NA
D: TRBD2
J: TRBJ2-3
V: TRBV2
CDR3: CASSPLSGSQDTQYF
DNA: TGTGCCAGCAGTCCTCTGAGCGGGAGTCAAGATACGCAGTATTTT

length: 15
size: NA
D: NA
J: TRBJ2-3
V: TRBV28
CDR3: CASSFRGWEQDTQYF
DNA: TGTGCCAGCAGTTTTCGTGGGTGGGAGCAAGATACGCAGTATTTT

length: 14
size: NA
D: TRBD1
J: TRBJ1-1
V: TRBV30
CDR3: CAWSATGYQTEAFF
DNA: TGTGCCTGGAGTGCGACAGGGTATCAGACTGAAGCTTTCTTT

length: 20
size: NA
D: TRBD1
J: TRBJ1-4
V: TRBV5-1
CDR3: CASSSHPQLGTGNPNEKLFF
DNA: TGCGCCAGCAGCTCACACCCCCAGTTGGGGACAGGGAATCCTAATGAAAAACTGTTTTTT

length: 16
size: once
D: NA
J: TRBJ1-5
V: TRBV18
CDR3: CASSPEGGRFNQPQHF
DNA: TGTGCCAGCTCACCCGAGGGAGGCAGATTCAATCAGCCCCAGCATTTT

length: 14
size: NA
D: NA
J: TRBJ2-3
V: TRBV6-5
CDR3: CASTPRVDTDTQYF
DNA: TGTGCCAGCACCCCAAGGGTGGATACAGATACGCAGTATTTT

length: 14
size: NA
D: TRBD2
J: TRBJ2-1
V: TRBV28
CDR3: CASILTSGYNEQFF
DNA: TGTGCCAGCATACTGACTAGCGGTTACAATGAGCAGTTCTTC

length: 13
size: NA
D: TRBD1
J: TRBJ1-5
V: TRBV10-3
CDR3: CAISLDRDQPQHF
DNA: TGTGCCATCAGCCTTGACAGGGATCAGCCCCAGCATTTT

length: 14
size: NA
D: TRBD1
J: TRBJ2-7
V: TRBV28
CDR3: CASRMTGGAYEQYF
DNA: TGTGCCAGCAGGATGACAGGGGGAGCCTACGAGCAGTACTTC

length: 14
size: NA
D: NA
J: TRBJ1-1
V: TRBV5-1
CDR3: CASSLDNEQPEAFF
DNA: TGCGCCAGCAGCTTGGACAATGAACAGCCTGAAGCTTTCTTT

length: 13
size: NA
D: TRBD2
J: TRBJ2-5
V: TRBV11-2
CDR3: CASSPSGIETQYF
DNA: TGTGCCAGCAGCCCTAGCGGGATAGAGACCCAGTACTTC

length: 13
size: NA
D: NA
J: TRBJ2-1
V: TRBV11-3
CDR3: CASSLDYAGEQFF
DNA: TGTGCCAGCAGCTTAGATTACGCGGGCGAGCAGTTCTTC

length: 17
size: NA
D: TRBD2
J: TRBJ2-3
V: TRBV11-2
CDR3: CASSFLGVAGFTDTQYF
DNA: TGTGCCAGCAGCTTCCTCGGGGTAGCGGGGTTCACAGATACGCAGTATTTT

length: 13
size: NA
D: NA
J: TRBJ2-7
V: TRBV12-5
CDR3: CASGRDSSYEQYF
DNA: TGTGCTAGTGGCCGAGACAGCTCCTACGAGCAGTACTTC

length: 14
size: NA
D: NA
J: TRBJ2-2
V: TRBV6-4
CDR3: CATRRGGETGELFF
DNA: TGTGCCACCCGGAGGGGGGGTGAAACCGGGGAGCTGTTTTTT

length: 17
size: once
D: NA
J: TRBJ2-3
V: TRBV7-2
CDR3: CASSLGEGGGSTDTQYF
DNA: TGTGCCAGCAGCTTAGGAGAAGGTGGCGGGAGCACAGATACGCAGTATTTT

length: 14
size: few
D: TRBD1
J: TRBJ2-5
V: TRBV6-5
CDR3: CASRSGQGLETQYF
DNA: TGTGCCAGCAGATCAGGACAGGGGTTGGAGACCCAGTACTTC

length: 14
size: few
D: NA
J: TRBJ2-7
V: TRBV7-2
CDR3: CASSLAPETYEQYF
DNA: TGTGCCAGCAGCCTCGCGCCTGAAACCTACGAGCAGTACTTC

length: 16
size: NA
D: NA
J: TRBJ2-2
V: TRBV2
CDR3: CASLLRWEEAHGELFF
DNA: TGTGCCAGCCTCCTCAGGTGGGAGGAGGCCCACGGGGAGCTGTTTTTT

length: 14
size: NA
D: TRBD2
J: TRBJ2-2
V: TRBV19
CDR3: CASSGGRVTGELFF
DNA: TGTGCCAGTAGCGGTGGGAGGGTCACCGGGGAGCTGTTTTTT

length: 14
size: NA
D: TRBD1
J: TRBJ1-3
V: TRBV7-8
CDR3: CASRADRVGNTIYF
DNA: TGTGCCAGCAGAGCCGACAGGGTTGGAAACACCATATATTTT

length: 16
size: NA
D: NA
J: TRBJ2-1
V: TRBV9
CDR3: CASSVTGGSIYNEQFF
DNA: TGTGCCAGCAGCGTGACGGGGGGCAGCATTTACAATGAGCAGTTCTTC

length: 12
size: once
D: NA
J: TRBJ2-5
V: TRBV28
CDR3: CASSAPQLTQYF
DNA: TGTGCCAGCAGTGCCCCGCAGTTGACCCAGTACTTC

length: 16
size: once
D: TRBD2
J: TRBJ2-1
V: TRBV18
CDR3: CASSPQLAGDGNEQFF
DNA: TGTGCCAGCTCACCACAACTAGCGGGAGATGGCAATGAGCAGTTCTTC

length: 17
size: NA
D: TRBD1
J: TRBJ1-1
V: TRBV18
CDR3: CASSKGQGLGLNTEAFF
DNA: TGTGCCAGCTCAAAGGGACAGGGACTCGGACTGAACACTGAAGCTTTCTTT

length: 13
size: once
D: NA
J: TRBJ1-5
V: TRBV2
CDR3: CASRGDSNQPQHF
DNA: TGTGCCAGCAGGGGTGATAGCAATCAGCCCCAGCATTTT

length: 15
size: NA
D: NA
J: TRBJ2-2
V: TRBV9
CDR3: CASSVPRGDTGELFF
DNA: TGTGCCAGCAGCGTACCCAGGGGGGACACCGGGGAGCTGTTTTTT